This TCR beta chain originates from a study of beta chain features in type 1 diabetes. The CDR3 is 14 residues long. V dropped 7 bases and J dropped 4 bases, with 14 bases sitting between them. The germline CDR1 and CDR2 sequences are MDHEN and SYDVKM. On this clone: Its target is unknown.

All of the isolated RNA was reverse transcribed, so expressed TCRB transcripts were sequenced. Assay used: immunoSEQ multiplex PCR; TCRdb lists only in-frame clones, some missing. This sample carries about 400,000 clones, around 13% of them seen once, and the ten largest clones take about 0.018%. Sorting of CD4+ naive, central memory, regulatory and stem cell-like memory cells was performed via CD45RO/CCR7/CD25/CD127/CD95/CD27. Study results and limitations: VDJ junctions from patients with type 1 diabetes contained fewer insertions and more deletions. Compared to healthy donors, patients appeared to have naive, central memory and Treg TCRB repertoires that were more alike.

The sample was naive CD4+ T cells from blood. The gene calls are TRBV28 and TRBJ2-1; D is undetermined. This sequence was found in a man between 18 and 35 years old in good health. CDR3: CASNPHRGYNEQFF. The DNA of the CDR3 is TGTGCCAGCAACCCTCACCGCGGTTACAATGAGCAGTTCTTC.